A selection of T cell receptor beta chains follows, all from one sample in a study of control samples from healthy donors and cancer patients. Sequencing used immunoSEQ multiplex PCR; TCRdb keeps in-frame clones, though not all of them. The sample includes some 140,000 clones, approximately 90% of them seen just once. The sequenced sample was blood. The receptors originated from a woman between 25 and 40 years old in good health. CDR3s include the opening cysteine and the closing phenylalanine or tryptophan. A D gene is named only where the DNA matches it firmly. A row's size may be missing; if present it is once, few, many or a size class.

NA	TRBD1	TRBJ2-7	TRBV3-1/TRBV3-2	CASSQVGDRADEQYF	TGTGCCAGCAGCCAAGTAGGGGACAGGGCCGACGAGCAGTACTTC
NA	NA	TRBJ2-3	TRBV19	CASSIPPGTQYF	TGTGCCAGTAGTATACCCCCTGGTACGCAGTATTTT
NA	TRBD1	TRBJ2-7	TRBV5-1	CASRPPGQGATYEQYF	TGCGCCAGCAGGCCCCCGGGACAGGGGGCGACCTACGAGCAGTACTTC
NA	TRBD2	TRBJ2-7	TRBV30	CAWSRGLESSYEQYF	TGTGCCTGGAGCCGGGGACTAGAAAGCTCCTACGAGCAGTACTTC
NA	NA	TRBJ2-5	TRBV6-5	CASRRTAAGETQYF	TGTGCCAGCAGAAGGACGGCGGCGGGAGAGACCCAGTACTTC
NA	NA	TRBJ2-7	TRBV6-5	CASKRDVSEQYF	TGTGCCAGCAAACGTGACGTCAGCGAGCAGTACTTC
few	TRBD2	TRBJ2-2	TRBV11-3	CASTRAGSGSYGTGELFF	TGTGCCAGCACTCGCGCGGGGAGCGGGAGTTATGGGACCGGGGAGCTGTTTTTT
NA	TRBD1	TRBJ1-4	TRBV2	CASRDRGNANEKLFF	TGTGCCAGCCGGGACAGGGGTAATGCTAATGAAAAACTGTTTTTT
once	NA	TRBJ1-5	TRBV7-2	CASSLVASGFQPQHF	TGTGCCAGCAGCTTAGTGGCTTCGGGTTTCCAGCCCCAGCATTTT
NA	TRBD2	TRBJ2-2	TRBV5-1	CASSYPLAGANGELFF	TGCGCCAGCAGCTACCCCCTAGCGGGAGCGAACGGGGAGCTGTTTTTT
NA	NA	TRBJ2-3	TRBV29-1	CSALGWGADTDTQYF	TGCAGCGCCCTGGGTTGGGGGGCCGACACAGATACGCAGTATTTT
NA	TRBD1	TRBJ1-1	TRBV5-1	CASSLRTGPTEAFF	TGCGCCAGCAGCTTAAGGACAGGGCCCACTGAAGCTTTCTTT
few	NA	TRBJ1-5	TRBV29-1	CSVEEGGGQPQHF	TGCAGCGTTGAGGAGGGCGGAGGTCAGCCCCAGCATTTT
NA	NA	TRBJ2-7	TRBV28	CASRDTFEYEQYF	TGTGCCAGCAGGGACACATTTGAATACGAGCAGTACTTC
NA	NA	TRBJ1-2	TRBV7-9	CASSLEVAYGYTF	TGTGCCAGCAGCTTAGAAGTGGCCTATGGCTACACCTTC
NA	NA	TRBJ1-1	TRBV16	CASSQQGGAFF	TGTGCCAGCAGCCAGCAGGGTGGGGCTTTCTTT
NA	NA	TRBJ2-3	TRBV2	CASSVFSRGSTDTQYF	TGTGCCAGCAGTGTATTTTCCAGGGGAAGCACAGATACGCAGTATTTT
NA	NA	TRBJ2-1	TRBV7-9	CASSLVRSVENEQFF	TGTGCCAGCAGCTTAGTCAGGTCAGTGGAAAATGAGCAGTTCTTC
NA	TRBD2	TRBJ2-1	TRBV9	CASSVNPGLARDEQFF	TGTGCCAGCAGCGTAAATCCGGGACTAGCGAGAGATGAGCAGTTCTTC
once	NA	TRBJ2-1	TRBV6-8	CASSSFRADSYNEQFF	TGTGCCAGCAGTTCTTTCAGGGCAGACTCCTACAATGAGCAGTTCTTC
once	TRBD1	TRBJ1-5	TRBV7-2	CASSEDRAHQPQHF	TGTGCCAGCAGCGAGGACAGGGCCCATCAGCCCCAGCATTTT
once	NA	TRBJ2-7	TRBV28	CASGTADSTYEQYF	TGTGCCAGCGGAACAGCGGACTCGACATACGAGCAGTACTTC
once	TRBD2	TRBJ2-1	TRBV19	CASTQRDVNEQFF	TGTGCCAGTACTCAGCGGGATGTCAATGAGCAGTTCTTC
NA	NA	TRBJ1-5	TRBV6-1	CASSLGLGGQPQHF	TGTGCCAGCAGTCTGGGCCTCGGGGGACAGCCCCAGCATTTT
NA	NA	TRBJ1-6	TRBV13	CASSLQGNKYNSPLHF	TGTGCCAGCAGCTTACAGGGCAACAAATATAATTCACCCCTCCACTTT
NA	TRBD2	TRBJ2-1	TRBV11-3	CASSPGLANEQFF	TGTGCCAGCAGCCCCGGACTAGCCAATGAGCAGTTCTTC
NA	TRBD2	TRBJ2-1	TRBV27	CASSLSSGTSGAEQFF	TGTGCCAGCAGTTTATCGTCGGGGACTAGCGGCGCTGAGCAGTTCTTC
few	TRBD1	TRBJ1-3	TRBV9	CASSPGQVNGNTIYF	TGTGCCAGCAGCCCGGGACAGGTGAATGGAAACACCATATATTTT
NA	NA	TRBJ2-3	TRBV28	CASSFGSNTQYF	TGTGCCAGCAGTTTTGGGTCGAATACGCAGTATTTT
NA	NA	TRBJ1-2	TRBV3-1/TRBV3-2	CASSQQGNYGYTF	TGTGCCAGCAGCCAACAGGGGAACTATGGCTACACCTTC
once	NA	TRBJ1-4	TRBV24-1	CATGSASNEKLFF	TGTGCCACCGGTTCGGCCTCTAATGAAAAACTGTTTTTT
few	TRBD1	TRBJ1-2	TRBV19	CASSLGQGWDGYTF	TGTGCCAGTAGTCTGGGACAGGGTTGGGATGGCTACACCTTC
NA	NA	TRBJ1-1	TRBV5-1	CASSLRPSGNTEAFF	TGCGCCAGCAGCTTGCGACCATCGGGGAACACTGAAGCTTTCTTT
NA	TRBD1	TRBJ1-3	TRBV4-2	CASSPGQSGNTIYF	TGTGCCAGCAGCCCGGGACAGAGTGGAAACACCATATATTTT
NA	TRBD1	TRBJ2-5	TRBV6-2/TRBV6-3	CASSYLTGLPQYF	TGTGCCAGCAGTTACTTGACAGGGCTGCCCCAGTACTTC
NA	NA	TRBJ2-3	TRBV6-5	CASSYSGFRTDTQYF	TGTGCCAGCAGTTACTCGGGATTTCGCACAGATACGCAGTATTTT
once	TRBD2	TRBJ2-5	TRBV4-2	CASSQDDLAGGETQYF	TGTGCCAGCAGCCAAGATGACCTAGCGGGAGGAGAGACCCAGTACTTC
NA	NA	TRBJ2-7	TRBV5-6	CASSLEGLAFHHEQYF	TGTGCCAGCAGCTTGGAAGGCCTGGCCTTCCACCACGAGCAGTACTTC
NA	NA	TRBJ1-4	TRBV5-4	CASSLGTGASWEKLFF	TGTGCCAGCAGCTTGGGGACGGGGGCCAGTTGGGAAAAACTGTTTTTT
few	NA	TRBJ2-3	TRBV5-4	CASSPDSGNTDTQYF	TGTGCCAGCAGCCCGGACTCAGGAAACACAGATACGCAGTATTTT
NA	NA	TRBJ1-4	TRBV12-3/TRBV12-4	CASSLTESEKLFF	TGTGCCAGCAGTTTAACTGAAAGTGAAAAACTGTTTTTT
NA	NA	TRBJ2-2	TRBV11-2	CASSSSTGYGELFF	TGTGCCAGCAGCTCATCCACAGGGTACGGGGAGCTGTTTTTT
NA	TRBD1	TRBJ1-6	TRBV5-1	CASSRSGQGAYNSPLHF	TGCGCCAGCAGCCGGAGCGGGCAGGGGGCCTATAATTCACCCCTCCACTTT
NA	NA	TRBJ2-3	TRBV4-1	CASSQKRSVGSSTDTQYF	TGCGCCAGCAGCCAAAAAAGGTCGGTGGGATCAAGCACAGATACGCAGTATTTT
NA	TRBD1	TRBJ1-2	TRBV19	CASSDLAGGARGNYGYTF	TGTGCCAGTAGCGATTTAGCAGGGGGCGCGCGGGGTAACTATGGCTACACCTTC
once	NA	TRBJ1-2	TRBV6-5	CASSLQGWGYTF	TGTGCCAGCAGCCTTCAGGGGTGGGGCTACACCTTC
NA	NA	TRBJ1-6	TRBV21-1	CANNLTRGRTGPNSPLHF	TGTGCCAACAACCTGACTAGAGGGCGGACAGGGCCCAACTCACCCCTCCACTTT
NA	NA	TRBJ1-2	TRBV10-3	CATHPVGYTF	TGTGCCACCCACCCGGTTGGCTACACCTTC
NA	TRBD2	TRBJ2-2	TRBV4-2	CASSQEAGGPTGELFF	TGTGCCAGCAGCCAAGAAGCGGGAGGGCCCACCGGGGAGCTGTTTTTT
NA	TRBD1	TRBJ2-2	TRBV9	CASSKQGAGELFF	TGTGCCAGCAGTAAGCAGGGGGCCGGGGAGCTGTTTTTT
NA	NA	TRBJ1-6	TRBV5-1	CASSLDAGPGNSPLHF	TGCGCCAGCAGCTTGGACGCGGGCCCTGGGAATTCACCCCTCCACTTT
NA	TRBD1	TRBJ1-2	TRBV5-6	CASSPGDRSPRDTF	TGTGCCAGCAGCCCCGGGGACAGGTCCCCGAGGGACACCTTC
NA	TRBD1	TRBJ1-1	TRBV6-6	CASRGTGNTEAFF	TGTGCCAGCAGGGGGACAGGGAACACTGAAGCTTTCTTT
NA	NA	TRBJ2-5	TRBV7-9	CASSLMAGPETQYF	TGTGCCAGCAGCTTAATGGCGGGACCAGAGACCCAGTACTTC
once	NA	TRBJ2-1	TRBV6-5	CASSPSSGYNEQFF	TGTGCCAGCAGTCCGTCCTCGGGCTACAATGAGCAGTTCTTC
NA	NA	TRBJ2-1	TRBV5-1	CASSLAGAVTYNEQFF	TGCGCCAGCAGCTTGGCCGGCGCGGTAACCTACAATGAGCAGTTCTTC
NA	TRBD1	TRBJ1-2	TRBV7-9	CASSPGQNNYGYTF	TGTGCCAGCAGCCCGGGACAGAATAACTATGGCTACACCTTC
NA	NA	TRBJ1-1	TRBV30	CAWGRRWDTEAFF	TGTGCCTGGGGTCGCCGGTGGGACACTGAAGCTTTCTTT
once	NA	TRBJ2-2	TRBV6-2/TRBV6-3	CASSYPTGGTGELFF	TGTGCCAGCAGTTACCCGACAGGAGGGACCGGGGAGCTGTTTTTT